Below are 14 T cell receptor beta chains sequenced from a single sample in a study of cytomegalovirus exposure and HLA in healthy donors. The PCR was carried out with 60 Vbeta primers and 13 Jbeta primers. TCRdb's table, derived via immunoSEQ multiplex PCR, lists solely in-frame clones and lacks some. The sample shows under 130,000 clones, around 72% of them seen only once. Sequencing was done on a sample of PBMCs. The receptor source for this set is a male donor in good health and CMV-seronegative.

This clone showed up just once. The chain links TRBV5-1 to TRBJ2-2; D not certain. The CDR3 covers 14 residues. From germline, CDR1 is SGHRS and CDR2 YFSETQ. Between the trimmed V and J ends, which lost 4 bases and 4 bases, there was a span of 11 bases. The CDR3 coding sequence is TGCGCCAGCAGCGGCGGAGATGGCACCGGGGAGCTGTTTTTT. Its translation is CASSGGDGTGELFF.

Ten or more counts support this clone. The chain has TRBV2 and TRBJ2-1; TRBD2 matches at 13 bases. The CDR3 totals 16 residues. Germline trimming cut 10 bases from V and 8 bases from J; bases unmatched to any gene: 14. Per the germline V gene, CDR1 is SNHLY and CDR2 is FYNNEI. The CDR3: CATTPLTSGRKDEQFF. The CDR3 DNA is TGTGCCACTACCCCACTGACTAGCGGGAGGAAGGATGAGCAGTTCTTC. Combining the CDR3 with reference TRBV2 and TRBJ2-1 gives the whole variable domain EPEVTQTPSHQVTQMGQEVILRCVPISNHLYFYWYRQILGQKVEFLVSFYNNEISEKSEIFDDQFSVERPDGSNFTLKIRSTKLEDSAMYFCATTPLTSGRKDEQFFGPGTRLTVL.

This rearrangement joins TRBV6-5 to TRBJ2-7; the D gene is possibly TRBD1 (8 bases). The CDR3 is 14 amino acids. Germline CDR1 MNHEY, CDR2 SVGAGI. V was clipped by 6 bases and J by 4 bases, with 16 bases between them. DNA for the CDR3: TGTGCCAGCAGGGGATACAGGGGGGGTTACGAGCAGTACTTC. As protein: CASRGYRGGYEQYF.

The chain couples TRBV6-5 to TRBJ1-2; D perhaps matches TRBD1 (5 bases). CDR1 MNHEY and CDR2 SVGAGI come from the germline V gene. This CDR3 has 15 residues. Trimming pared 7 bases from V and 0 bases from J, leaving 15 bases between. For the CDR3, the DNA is TGTGCCAGCAAGGGAGTCGGGGGAGCTAACTATGGCTACACCTTC. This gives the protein CASKGVGGANYGYTF.

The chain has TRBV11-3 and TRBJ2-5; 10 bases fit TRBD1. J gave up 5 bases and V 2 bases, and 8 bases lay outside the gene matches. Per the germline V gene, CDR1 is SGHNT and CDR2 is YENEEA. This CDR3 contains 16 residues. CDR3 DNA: TGTGCCAGCAGCTTAAGGACAGGGGGAACGGGGGAGACCCAGTACTTC. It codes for CASSLRTGGTGETQYF.

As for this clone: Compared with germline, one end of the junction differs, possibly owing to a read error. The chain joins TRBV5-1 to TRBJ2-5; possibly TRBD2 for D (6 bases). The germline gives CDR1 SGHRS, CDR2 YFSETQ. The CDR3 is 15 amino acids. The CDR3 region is CASRLAGTFQETQYF. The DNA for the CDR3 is TGCGCCAGCAGATTGGCAGGGACTTTCCAAGAGACCCAGTACTTC.

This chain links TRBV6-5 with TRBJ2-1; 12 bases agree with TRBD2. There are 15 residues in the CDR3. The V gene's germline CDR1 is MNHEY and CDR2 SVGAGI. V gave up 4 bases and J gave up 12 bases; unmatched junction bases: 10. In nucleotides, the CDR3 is TGTGCCAGCAGTTCCCCACGACTAGCGGGAGAGAGGCAGTTCTTC. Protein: CASSSPRLAGERQFF.

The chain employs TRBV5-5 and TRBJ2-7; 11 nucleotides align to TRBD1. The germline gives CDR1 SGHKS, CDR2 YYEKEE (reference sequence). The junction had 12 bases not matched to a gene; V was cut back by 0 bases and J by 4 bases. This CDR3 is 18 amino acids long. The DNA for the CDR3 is TGTGCCAGCAGCTTGGTGGGGGACAGGGGGGCCATTCCTTACGAGCAGTACTTC. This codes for CASSLVGDRGAIPYEQYF.

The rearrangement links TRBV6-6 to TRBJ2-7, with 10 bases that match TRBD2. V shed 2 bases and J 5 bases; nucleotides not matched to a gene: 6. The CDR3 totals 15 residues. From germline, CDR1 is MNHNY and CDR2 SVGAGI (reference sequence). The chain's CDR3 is CASSYAAGGKNEQYF. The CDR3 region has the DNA TGTGCCAGCAGTTACGCAGCGGGAGGGAAAAACGAGCAGTACTTC.

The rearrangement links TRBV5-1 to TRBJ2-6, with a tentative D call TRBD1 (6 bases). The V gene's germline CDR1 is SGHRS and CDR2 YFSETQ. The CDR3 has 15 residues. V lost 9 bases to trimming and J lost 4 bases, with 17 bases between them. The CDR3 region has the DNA TGCGCCACCCACACAGGGCGGTCAGGGGCCAACGTCCTGACTTTC. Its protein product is CATHTGRSGANVLTF.

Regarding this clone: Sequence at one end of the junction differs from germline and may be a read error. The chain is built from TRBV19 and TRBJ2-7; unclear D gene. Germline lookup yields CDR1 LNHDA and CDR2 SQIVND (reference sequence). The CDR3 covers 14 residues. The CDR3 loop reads CASSLAVLSYEQYF. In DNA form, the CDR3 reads TGTGCAAGTAGTTTGGCGGTCCTCTCCTACGAGCAGTACTTC.

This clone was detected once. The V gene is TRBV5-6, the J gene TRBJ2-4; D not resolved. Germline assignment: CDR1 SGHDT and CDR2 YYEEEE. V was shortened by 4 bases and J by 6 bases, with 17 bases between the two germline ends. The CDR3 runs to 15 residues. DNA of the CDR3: TGTGCCAGCAGCCTCCTCGACTCGCGTTCAAACATTCAGTACTTC. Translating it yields CASSLLDSRSNIQYF. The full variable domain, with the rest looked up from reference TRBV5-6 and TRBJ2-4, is DAGVTQSPTHLIKTRGQQVTLRCSPKSGHDTVSWYQQALGQGPQFIFQYYEEEERQRGNFPDRFSGHQFPNYSSELNVNALLLGDSALYLCASSLLDSRSNIQYFGAGTRLSVL.

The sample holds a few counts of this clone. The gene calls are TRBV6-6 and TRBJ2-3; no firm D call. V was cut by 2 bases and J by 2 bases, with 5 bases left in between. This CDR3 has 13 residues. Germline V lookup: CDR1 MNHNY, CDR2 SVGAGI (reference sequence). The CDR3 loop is CASSYGTTDTQYF. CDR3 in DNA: TGTGCCAGCAGTTACGGCACCACAGATACGCAGTATTTT.

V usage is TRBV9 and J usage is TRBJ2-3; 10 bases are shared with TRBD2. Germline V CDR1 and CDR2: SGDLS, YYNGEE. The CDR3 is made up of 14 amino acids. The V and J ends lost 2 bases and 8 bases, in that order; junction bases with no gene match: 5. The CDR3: CASSVTSGRVTQYF. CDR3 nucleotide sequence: TGTGCCAGCAGCGTGACCAGCGGGAGGGTTACGCAGTATTTT.